The 23 T cell receptor beta chains below were found in one sample sequenced in a study of shared clonotypes between healthy human individuals. Generated by immunoSEQ multiplex PCR, the TCRdb table keeps only in-frame clones and is missing some. The sample lists about 1,900,000 clones; approximately 94% were seen once. CD8 cells classed as naive were CD45RO-negative and positively selected for CCR7, excluding terminally differentiated effector memory CD45RA+ cells. Source material: naive CD8+ T cells sorted from blood. Source of these receptors: a man younger than 35 in good health.

J is TRBJ2-1 and V is TRBV11-2; TRBD2 aligns across 10 bases. Germline lookup yields CDR1 SGHAT and CDR2 FQNNGV. The CDR3 consists of 19 residues. The V gene end was trimmed by 5 bases and the J gene end by 4 bases; junction bases not matched to a gene: 17. CDR3 DNA: TGTGCCAGCAGCCCGACGGGAAACTCGGGACTAGCGCCTTACAATGAGCAGTTCTTC. Protein product: CASSPTGNSGLAPYNEQFF. The full variable domain, completed using reference TRBV11-2 and TRBJ2-1, is EAGVAQSPRYKIIEKRQSVAFWCNPISGHATLYWYQQILGQGPKLLIQFQNNGVVDDSQLPKDRFSAERLKGVDSTLKIQPAKLEDSAVYLCASSPTGNSGLAPYNEQFFGPGTRLTVL.

The V gene is TRBV30, the J gene TRBJ2-2; 8 nucleotides match TRBD1. CDR1 and CDR2 (germline): GTSNPN, SVGIG (reference sequence). The length of the CDR3 is 15 residues. The V segment lost 1 base and the J segment 6 bases; nucleotides outside the gene matches: 7. The CDR3 reads CAWSGGQDLAGELFF. CDR3 DNA: TGTGCCTGGAGTGGGGGACAGGATCTGGCCGGGGAGCTGTTTTTT.

The rearrangement joins TRBV27 to TRBJ2-3, with 8 positions matching TRBD2. The V segment lost 4 bases and the J segment 5 bases; nucleotides outside the gene matches: 5. CDR3 length: 14 residues. Looked up from germline, CDR1 is MNHEY and CDR2 is SMNVEV (reference sequence). CDR3 coding DNA: TGTGCCAGCAGTTGGTCCCTAGCGGGAGATACGCAGTATTTT. Its translation is CASSWSLAGDTQYF.

CDR3 coding DNA: TGCGCCAGCAGCCAAGAGAGGACTAGCGGGACGCTAGATACGCAGTATTTT. It specifies CASSQERTSGTLDTQYF. The chain links TRBV4-3 to TRBJ2-3, with 12 nucleotides matching TRBD2. This CDR3 is built from 17 residues. V was pared by 0 bases and J by 5 bases, with 6 bases of the junction left unmatched. The germline V gene encodes CDR1 LGHNA and CDR2 YSLEER.

The chain employs TRBV23-1 and TRBJ2-5; D might be TRBD2 (6 bases). TRBV23-1 is given ORF status, its function remaining uncertain. V lost 3 bases and J 3 bases, leaving 11 bases between the germline ends. The CDR3 extends over 14 amino acids. CDR3 coding DNA: TGCGCCAGCAGTCACTGGAGGGGTGAAGAGACCCAGTACTTC. Amino acid sequence: CASSHWRGEETQYF.

V gene TRBV7-6 combines with J gene TRBJ2-7, with D perhaps TRBD1 (6 bases). Germline CDR1 SGHVS, CDR2 FNYEAQ. The V end was cut by 5 bases, the J end by 5 bases, with 19 bases between. This CDR3 comprises 15 residues. The CDR3: CASSRPTGIGDEQYF. CDR3 in DNA: TGTGCCAGCAGCCGCCCAACAGGGATCGGCGACGAGCAGTACTTC.

The chain is built from TRBV4-2 and TRBJ2-7; 10 nucleotides match TRBD2. This CDR3 spans 15 amino acids. Germline V gene sequence: CDR1 LGHNA, CDR2 YNFKEQ. With V trimmed by 0 bases and J by 4 bases, 3 bases remained unmatched. The CDR3 DNA reads TGTGCCAGCAGCCAAGAAGCGGGGGGGCGTTACGAGCAGTACTTC. It encodes CASSQEAGGRYEQYF.

The chain uses TRBV5-8 and TRBJ1-4, with 9 bases fitting TRBD1. Germline lookup yields CDR1 SGHTS and CDR2 YDEGEE. This CDR3 has 16 amino acids. Unmatched junction bases numbered 8, after V lost 3 bases and J lost 5 bases. CDR3 in amino acids: CASSWGVGTGNEKLFF. The CDR3 DNA sequence: TGTGCCAGCAGCTGGGGTGTTGGGACAGGGAATGAAAAACTGTTTTTT. The variable domain in full, completed from reference TRBV5-8 and TRBJ1-4, reads EAGVTQSPTHLIKTRGQQATLRCSPISGHTSVYWYQQALGLGLQFLLWYDEGEERNRGNFPPRFSGRQFPNYSSELNVNALELEDSALYLCASSWGVGTGNEKLFFGSGTQLSVL.

This chain joins TRBV13 and TRBJ2-7; a possible D gene is TRBD2 (5 bases). Germline CDR1 and CDR2: PRHDT and FYEKMQ (reference sequence). The CDR3 runs to 15 residues. V was cut by 3 bases and J by 3 bases, with 15 bases left in between. CDR3 DNA: TGTGCCAGCAGCTTGGAACGGGGAATTAACTACGAGCAGTACTTC. This gives the protein CASSLERGINYEQYF.

This sequence joins TRBV10-1 and TRBJ2-3; perhaps TRBD2 as D (6 bases). Trimming took off 3 bases at V and 6 bases at J, with 10 bases between the two ends. The CDR3 runs to 13 residues. CDR1 is WNHNN, CDR2 SYGVQD, per germline (reference sequence). This chain's CDR3 is CASSERLVDTQYF. In DNA form, the CDR3 reads TGCGCCAGCAGTGAACGACTAGTCGATACGCAGTATTTT.

The chain has TRBV29-1 and TRBJ2-5; a possible D gene is TRBD2 (7 bases). Germline CDR1 is SQVTM and CDR2 is ANQGSEA. The length of the CDR3 is 16 residues. The V and J ends lost 4 bases and 3 bases respectively, with 21 bases between them. The CDR3 is CSVVPVGGTFKETQYF. In DNA, the CDR3 is TGCAGCGTTGTACCAGTCGGGGGGACATTCAAAGAGACCCAGTACTTC. Full variable domain (remainder filled in from reference TRBV29-1 and TRBJ2-5): SAVISQKPSRDICQRGTSLTIQCQVDSQVTMMFWYRQQPGQSLTLIATANQGSEATYESGFVIDKFPISRPNLTFSTLTVSNMSPEDSSIYLCSVVPVGGTFKETQYFGPGTRLLVL.

The rearrangement joins TRBV29-1 to TRBJ2-1, with TRBD2 identical over 9 bases. This CDR3 has 15 amino acids. Germline lookup yields CDR1 SQVTM and CDR2 ANQGSEA. V gave up 1 base and J gave up 6 bases; unmatched junction bases: 7. The CDR3 reads CSVEAVAGVSNEQFF. In DNA form, the CDR3 reads TGCAGCGTTGAAGCGGTAGCGGGAGTTAGCAATGAGCAGTTCTTC.

The count of this clone is one. The chain links TRBV10-1 to TRBJ2-7, with unresolved D. The ends were cut back, 2 bases at V and 3 bases at J, with 8 bases in the middle. Germline CDR1 reads WNHNN; CDR2 reads SYGVQD (reference sequence). The CDR3 is 13 amino acids. For the CDR3, the DNA is TGCGCCAGCAGTGAGCATTATAGCTACGAGCAGTACTTC. Its protein product is CASSEHYSYEQYF.

The chain has TRBV4-2 and TRBJ1-1, with 8 bases that match TRBD1. Trimming took 6 bases from V and 3 from J; bases not matched to a gene: 6. From germline, CDR1 is LGHNA and CDR2 YNFKEQ. This CDR3 contains 14 residues. In DNA form, the CDR3 reads TGTGCCAGCAGTCCCCGGACAGGGTACACTGAAGCTTTCTTT. Residues: CASSPRTGYTEAFF.

CDR3 bases: TGTGCCTCCGGACAGACGTTCCAAGAGACCCAGTACTTC. It codes for CASGQTFQETQYF. The rearrangement uses TRBV7-9 and TRBJ2-5; D perhaps matches TRBD1 (6 bases). Trimming cost V 11 bases and J 1 base, with 14 bases left between them. The CDR3 is 13 amino acids. CDR1 and CDR2 (germline): SEHNR, FQNEAQ (reference sequence).

This clone has a single count. The V gene is TRBV7-9, the J gene TRBJ1-2; a weak D match, TRBD1 (5 bases). The CDR3 totals 14 residues. Germline V CDR1 and CDR2: SEHNR, FQNEAQ (reference sequence). The V end was cut by 3 bases, the J end by 4 bases, with 12 bases between. The DNA for the CDR3 is TGTGCCAGCAGCTTTGAAGACAGCAGCTATGGCTACACCTTC. Protein product: CASSFEDSSYGYTF.

V usage is TRBV7-2 and J usage is TRBJ2-1, with TRBD2 identical over 9 bases. Germline CDR1 reads SGHTA; CDR2 reads FQGNSA. The ends lost 5 bases at V and 0 bases at J; junction bases unmatched: 5. The CDR3 covers 16 residues. This chain's CDR3 is CASSQTLAGSYNEQFF. The CDR3 DNA is TGTGCCAGCAGCCAAACACTAGCGGGCTCCTACAATGAGCAGTTCTTC. Using reference TRBV7-2 and TRBJ2-1 for the parts outside the CDR3, the full variable domain is GAGVSQSPSNKVTEKGKDVELRCDPISGHTALYWYRQSLGQGLEFLIYFQGNSAPDKSGLPSDRFSAERTGGSVSTLTIQRTQQEDSAVYLCASSQTLAGSYNEQFFGPGTRLTVL.

The rearrangement links TRBV30 to TRBJ2-7, with 8 bases aligning to TRBD2. Losses at the gene ends were 4 bases for V and 5 bases for J; bases not matched to a gene: 7. Looked up from germline, CDR1 is GTSNPN and CDR2 is SVGIG (reference sequence). The CDR3 length is 13 residues. CDR3 amino acids: CAWTIGGGHEQYF. CDR3 coding DNA: TGTGCCTGGACCATCGGGGGGGGCCACGAGCAGTACTTC. Looking up the rest from reference TRBV30 and TRBJ2-7 gives the full variable domain: SQTIHQWPATLVQPVGSPLSLECTVEGTSNPNLYWYRQAAGRGLQLLFYSVGIGQISSEVPQNLSASRPQDRQFILSSKKLLLSDSGFYLCAWTIGGGHEQYFGPGTRLTVT.

The chain links TRBV11-2 to TRBJ2-2; 11 bases line up with TRBD2. The germline V gene encodes CDR1 SGHAT and CDR2 FQNNGV. With 8 bases clipped from V and 1 base from J, the junction kept 12 bases outside the gene matches. CDR3 size: 18 residues. The CDR3 loop reads CASAQLAGVSLNTGELFF. The CDR3 coding sequence is TGTGCCAGCGCCCAACTAGCGGGAGTTTCTTTGAACACCGGGGAGCTGTTTTTT. The full variable domain, in which reference TRBV11-2 and TRBJ2-2 provide the parts outside the CDR3, is EAGVAQSPRYKIIEKRQSVAFWCNPISGHATLYWYQQILGQGPKLLIQFQNNGVVDDSQLPKDRFSAERLKGVDSTLKIQPAKLEDSAVYLCASAQLAGVSLNTGELFFGEGSRLTVL.

The V and J genes are TRBV29-1 and TRBJ2-1; TRBD2 is a possible D gene (5 bases). With 4 bases removed from V and 5 bases from J, the gap between germline ends came to 18 bases. Germline-derived CDR1 and CDR2 are SQVTM and ANQGSEA. The CDR3 runs to 15 residues. This CDR3 is CSVVEGRAWDNEQFF. The CDR3 bases are TGCAGCGTTGTTGAGGGAAGGGCCTGGGACAATGAGCAGTTCTTC.

V gene TRBV30 combines with J gene TRBJ1-2, with 7 bases lining up with TRBD1. The germline CDR1 and CDR2 sequences are GTSNPN and SVGIG (reference sequence). This CDR3 is 15 amino acids long. The V and J ends lost 5 bases and 3 bases, in that order; junction bases with no gene match: 12. The CDR3 bases are TGTGCCTGGGATCAGATGGAGACAGGGCACTATGGCTACACCTTC. Encoded protein: CAWDQMETGHYGYTF.

This clone was observed a few times. V and J are TRBV28 and TRBJ2-7; D is uncertain. Deletions cut 8 bases from V and 2 bases from J, with 13 bases between. Germline V gene data show CDR1 as MDHEN and CDR2 as SYDVKM. The CDR3 sequence is 13 residues long. CDR3 coding DNA: TGTGCCAGCCAGATAGGGTCCGCCTACGAGCAGTACTTC. Amino acids: CASQIGSAYEQYF.

The CDR3: CAWSVSYEQFF. The CDR3, as DNA: TGTGCCTGGAGTGTATCCTATGAGCAGTTCTTC. V and J are TRBV30 and TRBJ2-1; D is unresolved. V lost 0 bases and J lost 8, with 5 bases in between. The CDR3 spans 11 residues. In germline, CDR1 is GTSNPN, CDR2 SVGIG (reference sequence).